These 5 T cell receptor beta chains came from one sample sequenced in a study of control samples from healthy donors and cancer patients. Generated by immunoSEQ multiplex PCR, the TCRdb table keeps only in-frame clones and is missing some. This sample has roughly 64,000 clones; around nine tenths occur once, and the top ten carry over 1%. The sample taken for sequencing was PBMCs. All receptors come from a woman aged 45 to 65 with colorectal cancer.

This clone was found a few times. The sample contains more than one DNA sequence encoding this CDR3. The V call is TRBV29-1, the J call TRBJ1-2; tentatively, D is TRBD1 (5 bases). The ends were cut back, 4 bases at V and 7 bases at J, with 13 bases in the middle. The CDR3 has 12 amino acids. CDR1 and CDR2 (germline): SQVTM, ANQGSEA. This chain's CDR3 is CSVGGEAGGYTF. In DNA form, the CDR3 reads TGCAGCGTTGGGGGGGAGGCGGGTGGCTACACCTTC.

V is TRBV12-5 and J is TRBJ2-5, with D perhaps given as TRBD1 or TRBD2 (5 bases each). Germline CDR1 reads LGHNT; CDR2 reads FRNRAP. Trimming shortened V by 6 bases and J by 5 bases, and 16 bases separated the two germline ends. The CDR3 loop spans 14 amino acids. The CDR3 loop reads CASGPTGAAETQYF. The CDR3 DNA is TGTGCTAGTGGCCCGACCGGGGCTGCGGAGACCCAGTACTTC.

The chain links TRBV19 to TRBJ2-3, with 10 bases aligning to TRBD1. The CDR3 totals 15 residues. The V gene end was trimmed by 8 bases and the J gene end by 8 bases; junction bases not matched to a gene: 13. Germline assignment: CDR1 LNHDA and CDR2 SQIVND (reference sequence). The CDR3 sequence: CASCTGDRGVGTQYF. For the CDR3, the DNA is TGTGCCAGTTGTACCGGGGACAGGGGAGTCGGTACGCAGTATTTT. The full variable domain, completed using reference TRBV19 and TRBJ2-3, is DGGITQSPKYLFRKEGQNVTLSCEQNLNHDAMYWYRQDPGQGLRLIYYSQIVNDFQKGDIAEGYSVSREKKESFPLTVTSAQKNPTAFYLCASCTGDRGVGTQYFGPGTRLTVL.

The genes are TRBV7-3 and TRBJ1-2; 7 bases map to TRBD1. The germline CDR1 and CDR2 sequences are SGHTA and FQGTGA. Losses at the gene ends were 0 bases for V and 4 bases for J; bases not matched to a gene: 11. CDR3 length: 17 residues. CDR3 amino acids: CASSLTLGGSGAYGYTF. The CDR3, as DNA: TGTGCCAGCAGCTTAACGTTAGGGGGCTCTGGTGCCTATGGCTACACCTTC. The variable domain in full, with the rest retrieved from reference TRBV7-3 and TRBJ1-2, is GAGVSQTPSNKVTEKGKYVELRCDPISGHTALYWYRQSLGQGPEFLIYFQGTGAADDSGLPNDRFFAVRPEGSVSTLKIQRTERGDSAVYLCASSLTLGGSGAYGYTFGSGTRLTVV.

This clone appeared once. The chain recombines TRBV3-1 (or the pseudogene TRBV3-2) with TRBJ2-1; 7 nucleotides align to TRBD2. Germline assignment: CDR1 LGHDT and CDR2 YNNKEL (reference sequence). The CDR3 has 18 residues. V shed 2 bases, J shed 3 bases, and the junction held 13 bases outside the gene matches. The CDR3 DNA reads as TGTGCCAGCAGCCAAAGAACGACGGCGGGAGCGATCTACAATGAGCAGTTCTTC. This gives the protein CASSQRTTAGAIYNEQFF.